This T cell receptor beta chain was sequenced during a study of T-cell reconstitution after alpha-beta-depleted transplantation in children. Points from the study as a whole: TCRbeta diversity was high at day 60 in some patients (a result of surviving recipient T cells and thymic progenitors). Several hundred expanded graft clones reportedly were the source of alpha-beta T cells about two months after transplant. T-cell counts and diversity at one year following transplant were attributed mainly to newly produced T cells.

This clonotype appeared many times. Its specificity is not known. Looked up from germline, CDR1 is MNHEY and CDR2 is SVGAGI. The CDR3 length is 16 residues. Trimming took off 0 bases at V and 6 bases at J, with 15 bases between the two ends. Unique molecular identifiers were incorporated into the prepared TCRbeta library. TCRdb recomputed calls from the PCR reads with MiXCR, one row per CDR3 protein. Of approximately 1,000,000 distinct CDR3 sequences listed, about 26% are singletons. This specimen consisted of PBMCs, mostly from graft donor cells, obtained 360 days after TCRalphabeta/CD19-depleted stem cell transplant. The receptor's source is a boy in the first two years of life who had a stem cell transplant for SCID, so the T cells may come from the graft donor. The V and J genes are TRBV6-5 and TRBJ2-1; D is tentatively TRBD1 or TRBD2 (5 bases each). The CDR3 loop is CASSYSGTHPSNEQFF. The CDR3 nucleotides are TGTGCCAGCAGTTACTCTGGGACCCACCCCTCCAATGAGCAGTTCTTC.